The 24 T cell receptor gamma chains below come from one sample, sequenced in a study of γδ T cells in repeated Plasmodium falciparum infection. TCRdb processed the multiplex PCR reads again with the CATT caller. Found here are about 30,000 gamma-chain clones, roughly 1.4% of them singletons; the top ten hold roughly a fifth. Gammadelta T cells were flow-sorted from PBMC into Vgamma9/Vdelta2+ and Vdelta2-negative populations for bulk analysis. Sequencing was performed on gamma-delta T cells from blood. These receptors were taken from a pool of human donors (malaria-infected and uninfected, not separated).

Many counts were recorded for this clone. The genes are TRGV3 and TRGJ1 or TRGJ2. Germline assignment: CDR1 VTNTFY and CDR2 YDVSTARD (reference sequence). The length of the CDR3 is 14 residues. V was clipped by 0 bases and J by 9 bases; unmatched bases: 11. CDR3 protein: CATWDRRGGRKKLF. DNA for the CDR3: TGTGCCACCTGGGACAGGCGAGGAGGTCGTAAGAAACTCTTT.

Points on this clone: The protein recorded in TCRdb matches a much larger clone and deviates from this DNA's translation at residue 2, suggesting a read error; the protein here is obtained by translating the DNA. The rearrangement joins TRGV9 to TRGJP. The J gene is not listed in TCRdb, so it was assigned here from a DNA match to germline. Per the germline V gene, CDR1 is GITISATS and CDR2 is ISYDGTV (reference sequence). The CDR3 extends over 18 amino acids. In DNA form, the CDR3 reads TGTACCTTGTGGGAGGACAATAAGGGGGAGTTGGGCAAAAAAATCAAGGTATTT. This encodes CTLWEDNKGELGKKIKVF.

Ten or more counts support this clone. A far bigger clonotype differs at one base, so this is likely a read error. Other DNA sequences of this sample code for an identical CDR3. The chain combines TRGV9 with TRGJ1 or TRGJ2. TCRdb gives no J gene; it was assigned here by matching the DNA to germline. The V and J ends lost 1 base and 12 bases, in that order; junction bases with no gene match: 12. CDR1 is GITISATS and CDR2 is ISYDGTV in the germline V gene (reference sequence). The CDR3 sequence is 13 residues long. CDR3 coding DNA: TGTGCCTTGTGGGAGGTCTGTGGGGGTGGGAAACTCTTT. It is translated as CALWEVCGGGKLF.

Notes on this clone: This likely traces to a read error, being one base from a far larger clone. In the same sample, other DNA sequences code for this CDR3. The chain uses TRGV4 and TRGJ1 or TRGJ2. TCRdb carries no J gene annotation; the J gene was assigned here by matching the DNA with germline. V shed 4 bases and J 10 bases; nucleotides not matched to a gene: 13. Germline values: CDR1 EGSTGY, CDR2 YDSYTSSV. This CDR3 spans 13 amino acids. The CDR3 loop is CATWDGPPGKKLF. The CDR3 nucleotides are TGTGCCACCTGGGACGGTCCCCCGGGGAAGAAACTCTTT.

As concerns this clone: The protein recorded in TCRdb matches a much larger clone and deviates from this DNA's translation at residue 2, suggesting a read error; the protein here is obtained by translating the DNA. The rearrangement joins TRGV2 to TRGJ1 or TRGJ2. TCRdb lists no J gene, so it was determined here by aligning the DNA to germline. Per germline, CDR1 EGSNGY and CDR2 YDSYNSKV. The CDR3 extends over 15 amino acids. CDR3 sequence reads: CTTWVSGPKYYKKLF. In nucleotides, the CDR3 is TGTACCACCTGGGTTTCGGGGCCTAAATATTATAAGAAACTCTTT.

On this clone: The protein given by TCRdb reflects a much larger clone and differs at residue 7 from this DNA's translation, likely from a read error; the protein shown is the DNA's translation. The CDR3 loop is CALWEVTIYLGKKIKVF. The DNA for the CDR3 is TGTGCCTTGTGGGAGGTGACAATTTATTTGGGCAAAAAAATCAAGGTATTT. The chain couples TRGV9 to TRGJP. The J gene, missing from TCRdb, was assigned here through DNA to germline matching. V lost 0 bases to trimming and J lost 10 bases; unmatched junction nucleotides: 9. Per the germline V gene, CDR1 is GITISATS and CDR2 is ISYDGTV (reference sequence). This CDR3 contains 17 residues.

Regarding this clone: The protein TCRdb lists belongs to a much larger clone and differs from this DNA's translation at residue 9, which points to a read error; the protein shown is made from the DNA. The V call is TRGV8, the J call TRGJ1 or TRGJ2. Because TCRdb records no J gene, it was assigned here through a match of the DNA to germline. The CDR3 has 14 residues. J lost 6 bases, V lost 1 base, and 9 bases had no gene match. In germline, CDR1 is VENAVY, CDR2 YDSYNSRV. The CDR3 DNA is TGTGCCACCTGGGATAGAGCCTCGTGTTATAAGAAACTCTTT. Translated, it gives CATWDRASCYKKLF.

This clone was found many times. The TCRdb protein comes from a much larger clone and disagrees with this DNA's translation at residue 5, likely due to a read error; the protein given here is derived from the DNA. J is TRGJP and V is TRGV9. V lost 5 bases, J lost 7 bases, and 11 bases stayed unmatched. The CDR3 covers 17 residues. Germline V CDR1 and CDR2: GITISATS, ISYDGTV (reference sequence). CDR3 amino acids: CALWGAPVELGKKIKVF. The DNA for the CDR3 is TGTGCCTTGTGGGGGGCCCCAGTGGAGTTGGGCAAAAAAATCAAGGTATTT.

Concerning this clone itself: The protein that TCRdb holds for this DNA derives from a much larger clone and differs from the translated DNA at residue 6, which likely indicates a read error; the protein shown here is translated from the DNA. The V and J genes are TRGV4 and TRGJ1 or TRGJ2. TCRdb offers no J gene call, so here the DNA was matched to germline to obtain one. CDR3 length: 14 residues. V was clipped by 1 base and J by 3 bases; unmatched bases: 6. Germline V gene data show CDR1 as EGSTGY and CDR2 as YDSYTSSV. CDR3 nucleotides: TGTGCCACCTGGGATGGTAGAATTTATTATAAGAAACTCTTT. It yields the protein CATWDGRIYYKKLF.

This clone was detected many times. It is likely a read error: a sequence one base away is far more abundant. Other nucleotide sequences in the sample specify the same CDR3. The chain links TRGV9 to TRGJ1 or TRGJ2. As TCRdb names no J gene, one was assigned here on the basis of a DNA match to germline. J lost 4 bases, V lost 3 bases, and 9 bases had no gene match. Germline V gene sequence: CDR1 GITISATS, CDR2 ISYDGTV (reference sequence). CDR3 size: 14 residues. CDR3 region: CALWEPKTYYKKLF. In DNA form, the CDR3 reads TGTGCCTTGTGGGAGCCGAAGACCTATTATAAGAAACTCTTT.

This clone was found many times. TCRdb pairs this DNA with a much larger clone's protein that differs at residue 6, likely a read error; the protein shown was translated from the DNA. This sequence joins TRGV5 and TRGJ1 or TRGJ2. TCRdb does not report a J gene; here it was assigned by matching the DNA to germline references. Trimming removed 3 bases from V and 6 bases from J; junction bases left unmatched: 11. The CDR3 has 14 residues. Germline V gene lookup returns CDR1 VINAFY and CDR2 YDVSNSKD. CDR3 coding DNA: TGTGCCACCTGGGACTGGCCAGGTAGTTATAAGAAACTCTTT. The encoded protein is CATWDWPGSYKKLF.

Notes on this clone: The protein in TCRdb stems from a much larger clone and differs at residue 8 from this DNA's translation, likely a read error; here the protein is translated from the DNA. This sequence joins TRGV4 and TRGJP2. The J gene was not available in TCRdb and was assigned here by matching the DNA to germline segments. This CDR3 is built from 14 residues. Looked up from germline, CDR1 is EGSTGY and CDR2 is YDSYTSSV. J was trimmed by 11 bases and V by 0 bases; bases with no gene match: 9. CDR3 DNA sequence: TGTGCCACCTGGGATGGGCCAGTAGGATGGATCAAGACGTTT. Encoded protein: CATWDGPVGWIKTF.

As concerns this clone: The protein held in TCRdb is that of a much larger clone and does not match this DNA's translation at residue 10, likely because of a read error; the protein shown is translated from the DNA. The V gene is TRGV2, the J gene TRGJ1 or TRGJ2. TCRdb records no J gene; here it was assigned by comparing the DNA to germline. From germline, CDR1 is EGSNGY and CDR2 YDSYNSKV. This CDR3 has 13 residues. The CDR3: CATWDCRYYRKLF. CDR3 bases: TGTGCCACCTGGGACTGTCGATATTATAGGAAACTCTTT.

This clone was seen only a few times. A read error likely explains why the TCRdb protein, taken from a much larger clone, differs from this DNA's translation at residue 8; the protein shown is translated from the DNA. V is TRGV9 and J is TRGJ1 or TRGJ2. The CDR3 is 14 residues long. The J segment lost 2 bases and the V segment lost 3 bases, leaving 7 bases of the junction unmatched. Germline CDR1 GITISATS, CDR2 ISYDGTV (reference sequence). CDR3 protein: CALWEYPDYYKKLF. DNA for the CDR3: TGTGCCTTGTGGGAGTACCCGGATTATTATAAGAAACTCTTT.

This clone showed up many times. A far larger clone is only one base removed, so a read error is likely. This chain links TRGV9 with TRGJ1 or TRGJ2. This CDR3 contains 10 residues. Germline assignment: CDR1 GITISATS and CDR2 ISYDGTV (reference sequence). The DNA of the CDR3 is TGTGCCTTGAAGTATTATAAGAAACTCTTC. It specifies CALKYYKKLF.

This clone was detected ten times or more. The TCRdb record carries a much larger clone's protein, which differs from this DNA's translation at residue 4; a read error is the likely cause, and the protein listed here is the DNA translation. The CDR3: CALRGAELGKKIKVF. CDR3 bases: TGTGCCTTGAGGGGAGCGGAGTTGGGCAAAAAAATCAAGGTATTT. The chain links TRGV9 to TRGJP. TCRdb carries no J gene annotation; the J gene was assigned here by matching the DNA with germline. The CDR3 is 15 amino acids. V dropped 9 bases and J dropped 7; count of bases not matched to a gene: 9. Germline V gives CDR1 GITISATS, CDR2 ISYDGTV (reference sequence).

As for this clone: The protein held in TCRdb is that of a much larger clone and does not match this DNA's translation at residue 4, likely because of a read error; the protein shown is translated from the DNA. The sample contains more than one DNA sequence encoding this CDR3. This rearrangement joins TRGV9 to TRGJ1 or TRGJ2. TCRdb supplies no J gene; here it was assigned by aligning the nucleotide sequence to germline. The CDR3 consists of 10 residues. Germline values: CDR1 GITISATS, CDR2 ISYDGTV (reference sequence). The DNA of the CDR3 is TGTGCCTTGAGGGAGTTCGAGAAACTCTTT. It specifies CALREFEKLF.

As for this clone: TCRdb has a much larger clone's protein, which differs at residue 15 from the translation of this DNA, likely because of a read error; what is shown is the protein translated from the DNA. This sequence joins TRGV9 and TRGJP. The germline V gene has CDR1 GITISATS and CDR2 ISYDGTV (reference sequence). This CDR3 region has 17 residues. CDR3 loop: CALWEVYDKLGKKITVF. DNA of the CDR3: TGTGCCTTGTGGGAGGTGTATGATAAGTTGGGCAAAAAAATCACGGTATTT.

With respect to this clone: A far larger clone is one base from this, pointing to a likely read error. The same CDR3 can be traced to other DNA sequences in this sample. The CDR3 spells CATWDPPYYKKLF. CDR3 nucleotides: TGTGCCACCTGGGATCCTCCTTACTATAAGAAACTCTTT. The rearrangement joins TRGV8 to TRGJ1 or TRGJ2. Since TCRdb gives no J gene, matching the DNA to germline was used here to assign it. CDR1 is VENAVY, CDR2 YDSYNSRV, per germline. The CDR3 loop spans 13 amino acids. J was trimmed by 7 bases and V by 3 bases; bases with no gene match: 9.

For this clone: TCRdb's entry gives the protein of a much larger clone, which mismatches this DNA's translation at residue 9, likely from a read error; the protein reported here is translated from the DNA. V is TRGV4 and J is TRGJ1 or TRGJ2. The J gene, absent from TCRdb, was called here by matching the DNA to germline. CDR3 length equals 13 residues. Germline trimming cut 4 bases from V and 8 bases from J; bases unmatched to any gene: 11. Germline V gene lookup returns CDR1 EGSTGY and CDR2 YDSYTSSV. This chain's CDR3 is CATWDSLNHKKLF. The DNA of the CDR3 is TGTGCCACCTGGGACTCTCTAAATCATAAGAAACTCTTT.

This clone was seen only a few times. This likely traces to a read error, being one base from a far larger clone. This sample includes further DNA sequences coding for the same CDR3. This rearrangement joins TRGV9 to TRGJP. No J gene was available from TCRdb, and it was assigned here by a germline match of the DNA. This CDR3 contains 17 residues. Germline V CDR1 and CDR2: GITISATS, ISYDGTV (reference sequence). The CDR3 spells CALWDPAWELGKKIKVF. CDR3 in DNA: TGCGCCTTGTGGGACCCTGCGTGGGAGTTGGGCAAAAAAATCAAGGTATTT.

As for this clone: Since a far larger clone is one base different, this is likely a read error. Other nucleotide sequences in the sample specify the same CDR3. This chain joins TRGV9 and TRGJP. No J gene was available from TCRdb, and it was assigned here by a germline match of the DNA. This CDR3 region has 17 residues. Germline values: CDR1 GITISATS, CDR2 ISYDGTV (reference sequence). The CDR3: CALWEVRQELGKKIKVF. DNA for the CDR3: TGTGCCTTGTGGGAGGTACGACAAGAGTTGGGCAAGAAAATCAAGGTATTT.

This clone turned up a few times. The protein TCRdb gives is from a much larger clone and does not agree with this DNA's translation at residue 7, likely a read error; the protein shown here comes from the DNA. This chain links TRGV4 with TRGJP2. Assignment of the J gene here rests on matching the DNA to germline, because TCRdb gives none. This CDR3 comprises 12 residues. Germline CDR1 EGSTGY, CDR2 YDSYTSSV. The CDR3 sequence: CATFSSGWIKTF. CDR3 bases: TGTGCCACCTTTAGTAGTGGTTGGATCAAGACGTTT.

This clone was observed a few times. TCRdb shows a much larger clone's protein in place of this DNA's translation, and the two differ at residue 5, likely through a read error; the protein shown is translated from the DNA. The rearrangement links TRGV3 to TRGJ1 or TRGJ2. The J gene is absent in TCRdb and was assigned here via DNA matching to germline. Germline V gives CDR1 VTNTFY, CDR2 YDVSTARD (reference sequence). The CDR3 has 14 residues. CDR3 in DNA: TGTGCCACCTGGGGCAGGCCACGGCATTATAAGAAACTCTTT. Translating it yields CATWGRPRHYKKLF.